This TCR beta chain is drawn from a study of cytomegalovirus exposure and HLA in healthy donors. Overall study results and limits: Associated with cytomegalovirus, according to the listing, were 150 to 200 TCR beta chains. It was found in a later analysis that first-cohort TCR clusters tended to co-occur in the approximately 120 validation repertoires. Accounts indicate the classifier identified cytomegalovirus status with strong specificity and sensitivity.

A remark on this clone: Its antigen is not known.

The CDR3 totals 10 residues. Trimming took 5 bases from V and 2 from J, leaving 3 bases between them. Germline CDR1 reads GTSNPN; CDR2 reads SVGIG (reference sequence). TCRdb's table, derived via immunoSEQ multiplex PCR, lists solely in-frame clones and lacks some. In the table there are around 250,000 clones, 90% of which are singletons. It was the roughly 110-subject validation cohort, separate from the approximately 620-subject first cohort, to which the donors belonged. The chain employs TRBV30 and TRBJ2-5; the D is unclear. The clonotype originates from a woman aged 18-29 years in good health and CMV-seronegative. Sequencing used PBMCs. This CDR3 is CAWQQETQYF. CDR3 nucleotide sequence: TGTGCCTGGCAACAAGAGACCCAGTACTTC.